This T cell receptor beta chain emerged from a study of glioma-infiltrating T cells. Amplification of TCR alpha and beta CDR3 regions from RNA used iRepertoire nested multiplex PCR. MiXCR, applied by TCRdb to the multiplex PCR reads, yields one record per CDR3 protein. The sample gives fewer than 500,000 distinct CDR3 sequences, roughly 41% of which show up once; about 12% is in the top ten. At least ten counts were recorded for this clonotype. Germline and junction disagree at one end, which may indicate a read error. The germline gives CDR1 MNHNS, CDR2 SASEGT. The CDR3 has 16 residues. The specimen was glioma tissue, nonneoplastic brain tissue, or PBMCs (not recorded which). The source is a human donor with low-grade glioma or glioblastoma, undergoing nonglioma brain surgery, or in good health (not recorded which). The V and J genes are TRBV6-1 and TRBJ1-5; D perhaps matches TRBD1 (5 bases). The CDR3 region is CASSEEPGRIYQPQHF. The CDR3 DNA reads TGTGCCAGCAGCGAAGAGCCAGGGCGCATATATCAGCCCCAGCATTTT.